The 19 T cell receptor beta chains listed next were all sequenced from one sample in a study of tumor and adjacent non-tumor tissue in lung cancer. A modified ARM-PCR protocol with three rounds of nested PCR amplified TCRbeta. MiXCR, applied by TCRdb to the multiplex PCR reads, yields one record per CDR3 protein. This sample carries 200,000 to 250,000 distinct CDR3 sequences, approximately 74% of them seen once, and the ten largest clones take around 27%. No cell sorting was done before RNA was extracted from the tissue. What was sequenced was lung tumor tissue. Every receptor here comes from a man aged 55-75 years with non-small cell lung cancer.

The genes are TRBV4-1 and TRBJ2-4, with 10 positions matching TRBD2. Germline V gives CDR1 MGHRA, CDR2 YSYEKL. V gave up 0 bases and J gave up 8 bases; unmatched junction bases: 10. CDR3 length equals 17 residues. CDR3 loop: CASSQEGVAGGRDIQYF. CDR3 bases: TGCGCCAGCAGCCAAGAAGGGGTAGCGGGGGGTCGTGACATTCAGTACTTC.

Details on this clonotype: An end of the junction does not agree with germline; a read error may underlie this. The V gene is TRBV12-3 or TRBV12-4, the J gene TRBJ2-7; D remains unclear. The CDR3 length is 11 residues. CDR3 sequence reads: CTSSFGREQYF. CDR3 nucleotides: TGTACCAGCAGTTTCGGACGGGAGCAGTACTTC.

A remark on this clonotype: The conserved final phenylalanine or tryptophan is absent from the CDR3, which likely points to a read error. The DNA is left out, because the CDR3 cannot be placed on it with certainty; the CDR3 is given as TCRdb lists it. This chain's CDR3 is CASSESRGARKTFS. The chain employs TRBV10-1 and TRBJ1-1; TRBD1, as called in the table, went unchecked against the DNA. Including both end residues, the CDR3 is 14 amino acids long. Per the germline V gene, CDR1 is WNHNN and CDR2 is SYGVQD (reference sequence).

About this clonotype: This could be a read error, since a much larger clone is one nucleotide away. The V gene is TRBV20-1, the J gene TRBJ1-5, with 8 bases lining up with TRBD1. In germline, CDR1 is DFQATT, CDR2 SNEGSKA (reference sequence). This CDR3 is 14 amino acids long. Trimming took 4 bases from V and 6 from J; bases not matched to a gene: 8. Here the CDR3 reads CSAIGGQGGQPQHF. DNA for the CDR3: TGCAGTGCTATCGGTGGACAGGGTGGTCAGCCCCAGCATTTT.

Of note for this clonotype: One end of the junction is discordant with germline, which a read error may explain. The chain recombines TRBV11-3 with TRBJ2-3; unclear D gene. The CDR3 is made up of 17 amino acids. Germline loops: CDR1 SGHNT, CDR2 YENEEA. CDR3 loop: CASSLVHMRWPADTRYF. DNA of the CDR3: TGTGCCAGCAGCTTAGTTCATATGCGCTGGCCGGCGGATACGCGGTATTTT. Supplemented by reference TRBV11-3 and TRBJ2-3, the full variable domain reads EAGVVQSPRYKIIEKKQPVAFWCNPISGHNTLYWYLQNLGQGPELLIRYENEEAVDDSQLPKDRFSAERLKGVDSTLKIQPAELGDSAVYLCASSLVHMRWPADTRYFGPGTRLTVL.

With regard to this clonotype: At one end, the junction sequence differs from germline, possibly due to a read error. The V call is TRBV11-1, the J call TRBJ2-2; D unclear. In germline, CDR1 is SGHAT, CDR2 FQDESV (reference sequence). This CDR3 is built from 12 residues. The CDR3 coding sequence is TGTGCCAGCAGCCCGCGGACCGTGGAGCTGTTTTTT. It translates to CASSPRTVELFF.

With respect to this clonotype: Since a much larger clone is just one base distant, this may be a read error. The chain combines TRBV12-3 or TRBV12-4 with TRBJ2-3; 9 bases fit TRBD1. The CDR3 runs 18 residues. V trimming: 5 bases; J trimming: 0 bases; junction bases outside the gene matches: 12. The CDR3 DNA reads TGTGCCAGCAGTCAAACCCGTCGCGGGACAGGGAGCACAGATACGCAGTATTTT. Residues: CASSQTRRGTGSTDTQYF.

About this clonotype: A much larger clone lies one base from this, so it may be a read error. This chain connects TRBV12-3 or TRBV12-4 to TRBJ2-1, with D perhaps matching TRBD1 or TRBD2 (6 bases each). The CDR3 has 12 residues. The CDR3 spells CDSGGGYNEQFF. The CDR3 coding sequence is TGTGACAGCGGAGGGGGGTACAATGAGCAGTTCTTC.

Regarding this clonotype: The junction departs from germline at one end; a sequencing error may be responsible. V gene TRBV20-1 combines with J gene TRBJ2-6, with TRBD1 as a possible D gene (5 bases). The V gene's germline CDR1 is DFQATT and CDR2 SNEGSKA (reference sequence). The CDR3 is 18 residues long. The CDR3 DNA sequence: TGCAGTGCCAAACCCCTAATAGGTGAAATCTCTGGGGCCAACATCCTGACTTTC. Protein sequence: CSAKPLIGEISGANILTF.

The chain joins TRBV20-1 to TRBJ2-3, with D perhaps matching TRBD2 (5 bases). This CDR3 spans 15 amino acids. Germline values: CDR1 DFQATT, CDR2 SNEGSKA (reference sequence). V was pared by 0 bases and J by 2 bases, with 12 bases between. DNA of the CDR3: TGCAGTGCTAGAGATTTCGAGGGAGACACAGATACGCAGTATTTT. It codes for CSARDFEGDTDTQYF.

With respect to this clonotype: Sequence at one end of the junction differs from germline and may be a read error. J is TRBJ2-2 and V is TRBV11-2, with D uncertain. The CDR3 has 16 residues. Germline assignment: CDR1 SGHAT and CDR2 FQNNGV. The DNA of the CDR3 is TGTGCCAGCAACTTAGAACCCCCCAATAGTTCCGGGGAGCTGTTTTTT. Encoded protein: CASNLEPPNSSGELFF.

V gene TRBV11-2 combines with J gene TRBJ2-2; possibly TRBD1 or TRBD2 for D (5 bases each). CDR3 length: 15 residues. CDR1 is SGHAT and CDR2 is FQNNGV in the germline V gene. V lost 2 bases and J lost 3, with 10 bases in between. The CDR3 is CASSLMRGDTGELFF. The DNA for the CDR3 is TGTGCCAGCAGCTTAATGAGAGGGGACACCGGGGAGCTGTTTTTT.

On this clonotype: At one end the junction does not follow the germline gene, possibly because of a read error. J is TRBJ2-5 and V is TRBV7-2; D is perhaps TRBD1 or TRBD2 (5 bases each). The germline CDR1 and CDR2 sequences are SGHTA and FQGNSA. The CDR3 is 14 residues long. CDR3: CASSSTGTQETQYF. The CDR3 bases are TGTGCCAGTAGCTCGACCGGGACCCAAGAGACCCAGTACTTC.

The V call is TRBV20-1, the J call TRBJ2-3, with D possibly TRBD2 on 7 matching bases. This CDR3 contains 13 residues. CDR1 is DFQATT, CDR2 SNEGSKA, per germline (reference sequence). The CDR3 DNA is TGCAAGGGGGAGGGGCGGGGGACAGATACGCAGTATTTT. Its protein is CKGEGRGTDTQYF.

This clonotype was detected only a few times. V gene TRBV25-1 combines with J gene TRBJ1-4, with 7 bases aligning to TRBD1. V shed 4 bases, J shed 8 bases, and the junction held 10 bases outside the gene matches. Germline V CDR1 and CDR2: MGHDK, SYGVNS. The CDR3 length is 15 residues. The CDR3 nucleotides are TGTGCCAGCAGTGGACAGGGCGGGTTTTTGGAAAAACTGTTTTTT. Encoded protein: CASSGQGGFLEKLFF.

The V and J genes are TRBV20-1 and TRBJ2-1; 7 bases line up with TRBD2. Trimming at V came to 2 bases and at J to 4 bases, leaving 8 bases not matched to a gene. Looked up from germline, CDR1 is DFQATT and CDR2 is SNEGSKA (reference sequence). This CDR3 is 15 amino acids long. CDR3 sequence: CSARLSGSSYNEQFF. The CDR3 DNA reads TGCAGTGCTAGACTTAGCGGGTCCTCTTACAATGAGCAGTTCTTC.

The DNA for the CDR3 is TGCGCCAGCAGTTCAATAGGGACTATAGAGACCCAGTACTTC. Protein product: CASSSIGTIETQYF. The chain combines TRBV10-1 with TRBJ2-5; 7 bases line up with TRBD2. This CDR3 is built from 14 residues. CDR1 WNHNN and CDR2 SYGVQD come from the germline V gene (reference sequence). J lost 4 bases, V lost 5 bases, and 7 bases had no gene match.

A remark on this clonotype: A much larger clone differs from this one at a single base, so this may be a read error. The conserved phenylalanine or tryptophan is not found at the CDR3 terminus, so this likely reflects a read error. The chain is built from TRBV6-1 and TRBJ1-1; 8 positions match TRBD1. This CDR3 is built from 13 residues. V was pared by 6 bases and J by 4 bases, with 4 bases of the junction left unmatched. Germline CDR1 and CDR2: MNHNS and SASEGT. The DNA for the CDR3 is TGTGCCAGCAGGAACACAGGGGGCACTGAAGCTTTCCTT. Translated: CASRNTGGTEAFL.

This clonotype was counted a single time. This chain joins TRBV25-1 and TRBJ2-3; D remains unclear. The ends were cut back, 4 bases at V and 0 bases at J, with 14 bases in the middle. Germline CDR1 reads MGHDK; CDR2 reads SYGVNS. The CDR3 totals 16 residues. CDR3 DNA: TGTGCCAGCAGTGGGACGAGTGGGATGAGCACAGATACGCAGTATTTT. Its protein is CASSGTSGMSTDTQYF.